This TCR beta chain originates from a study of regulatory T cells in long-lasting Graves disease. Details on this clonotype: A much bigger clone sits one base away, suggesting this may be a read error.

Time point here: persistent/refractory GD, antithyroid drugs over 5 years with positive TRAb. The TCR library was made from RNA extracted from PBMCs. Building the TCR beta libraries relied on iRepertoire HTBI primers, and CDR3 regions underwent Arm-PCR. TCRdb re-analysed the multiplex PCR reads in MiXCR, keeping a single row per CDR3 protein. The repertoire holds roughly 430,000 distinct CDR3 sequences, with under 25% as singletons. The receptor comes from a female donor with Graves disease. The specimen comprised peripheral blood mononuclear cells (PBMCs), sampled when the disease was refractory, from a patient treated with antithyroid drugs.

The DNA for the CDR3 is TGTGCCAGCAGTGGGAGGCACTGGGCCCAGTACTTC. Its protein is CASSGRHWAQYF. The J gene is TRBJ2-5, the V gene TRBV2, with a tentative D call TRBD2 (5 bases). The V gene lost 4 bases and the J gene lost 9 bases, with 12 bases spanning the gap. The germline CDR1 and CDR2 sequences are SNHLY and FYNNEI. CDR3 length equals 12 residues.